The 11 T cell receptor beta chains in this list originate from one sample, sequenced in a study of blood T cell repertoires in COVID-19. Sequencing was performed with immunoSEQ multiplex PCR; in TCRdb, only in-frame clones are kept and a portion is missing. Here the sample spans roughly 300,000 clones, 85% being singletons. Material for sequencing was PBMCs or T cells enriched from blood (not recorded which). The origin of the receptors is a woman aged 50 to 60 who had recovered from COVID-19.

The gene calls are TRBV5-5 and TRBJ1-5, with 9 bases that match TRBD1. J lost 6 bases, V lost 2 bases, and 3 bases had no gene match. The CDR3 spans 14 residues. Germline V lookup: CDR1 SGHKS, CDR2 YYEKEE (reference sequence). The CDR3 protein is CASSFMTGGQPQHF. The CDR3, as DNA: TGTGCCAGCAGCTTCATGACAGGGGGTCAGCCCCAGCATTTT. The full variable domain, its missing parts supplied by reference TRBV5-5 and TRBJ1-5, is DAGVTQSPTHLIKTRGQQVTLRCSPISGHKSVSWYQQVLGQGPQFIFQYYEKEERGRGNFPDRFSARQFPNYSSELNVNALLLGDSALYLCASSFMTGGQPQHFGDGTRLSIL.

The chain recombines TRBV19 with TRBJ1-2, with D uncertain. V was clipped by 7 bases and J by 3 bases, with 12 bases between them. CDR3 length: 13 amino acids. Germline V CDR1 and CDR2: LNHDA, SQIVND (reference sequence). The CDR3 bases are TGTGCCAGTAACCAAGACACCCACTATGGCTACACCTTC. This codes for CASNQDTHYGYTF. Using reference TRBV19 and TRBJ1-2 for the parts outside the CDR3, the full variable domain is DGGITQSPKYLFRKEGQNVTLSCEQNLNHDAMYWYRQDPGQGLRLIYYSQIVNDFQKGDIAEGYSVSREKKESFPLTVTSAQKNPTAFYLCASNQDTHYGYTFGSGTRLTVV.

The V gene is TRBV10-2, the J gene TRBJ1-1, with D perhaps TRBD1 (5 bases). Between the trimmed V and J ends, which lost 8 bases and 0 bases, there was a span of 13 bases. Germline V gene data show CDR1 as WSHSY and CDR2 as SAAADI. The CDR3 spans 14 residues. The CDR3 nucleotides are TGCGCCAGCTCTTCGACAGTAGTGAACACTGAAGCTTTCTTT. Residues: CASSSTVVNTEAFF.

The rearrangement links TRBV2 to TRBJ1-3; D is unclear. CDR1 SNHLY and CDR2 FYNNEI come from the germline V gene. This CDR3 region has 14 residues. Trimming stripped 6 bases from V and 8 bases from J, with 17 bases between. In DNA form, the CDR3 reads TGTGCCAGCAGGGTGTCTTGGGAGGCCGACACCATATATTTT. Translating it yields CASRVSWEADTIYF. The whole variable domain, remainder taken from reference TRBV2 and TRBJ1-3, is EPEVTQTPSHQVTQMGQEVILRCVPISNHLYFYWYRQILGQKVEFLVSFYNNEISEKSEIFDDQFSVERPDGSNFTLKIRSTKLEDSAMYFCASRVSWEADTIYFGEGSWLTVV.

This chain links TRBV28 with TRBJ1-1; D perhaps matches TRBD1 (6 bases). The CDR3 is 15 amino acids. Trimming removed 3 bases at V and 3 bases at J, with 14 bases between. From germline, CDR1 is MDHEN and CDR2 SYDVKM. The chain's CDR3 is CASSLSGTKDTEAFF. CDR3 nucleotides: TGTGCCAGCAGTTTGTCCGGGACAAAGGACACTGAAGCTTTCTTT.

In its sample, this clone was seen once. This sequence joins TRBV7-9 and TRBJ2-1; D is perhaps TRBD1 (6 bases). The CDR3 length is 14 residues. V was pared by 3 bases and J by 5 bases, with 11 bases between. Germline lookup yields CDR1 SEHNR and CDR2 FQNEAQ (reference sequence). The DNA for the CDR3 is TGTGCCAGCAGCTTCCATCGACAGGACAATGAGCAGTTCTTC. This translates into CASSFHRQDNEQFF.

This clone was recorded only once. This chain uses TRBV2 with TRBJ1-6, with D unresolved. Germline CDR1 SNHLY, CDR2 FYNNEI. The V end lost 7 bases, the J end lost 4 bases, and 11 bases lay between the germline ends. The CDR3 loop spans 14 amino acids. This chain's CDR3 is CASIPELYNSPLHF. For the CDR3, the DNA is TGTGCCAGCATCCCCGAACTTTATAATTCACCCCTCCACTTT.

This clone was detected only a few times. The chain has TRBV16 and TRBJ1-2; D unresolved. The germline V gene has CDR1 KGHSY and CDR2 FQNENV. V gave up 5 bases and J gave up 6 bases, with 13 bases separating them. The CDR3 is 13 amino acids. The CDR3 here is CASSYGVLDGYTF. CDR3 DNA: TGTGCCAGCAGCTACGGAGTTTTGGATGGCTACACCTTC.

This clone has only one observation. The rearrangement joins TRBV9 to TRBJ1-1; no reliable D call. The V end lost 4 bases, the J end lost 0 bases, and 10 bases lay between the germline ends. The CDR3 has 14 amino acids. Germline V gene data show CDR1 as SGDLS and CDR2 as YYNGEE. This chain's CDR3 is CASSQGGLNTEAFF. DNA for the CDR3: TGTGCCAGCAGCCAAGGAGGTCTGAACACTGAAGCTTTCTTT.

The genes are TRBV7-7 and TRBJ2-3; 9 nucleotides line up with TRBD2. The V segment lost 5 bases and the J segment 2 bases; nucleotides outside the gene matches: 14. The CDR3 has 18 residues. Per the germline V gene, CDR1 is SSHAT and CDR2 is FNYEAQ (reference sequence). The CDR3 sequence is CASSPRGKAGGFTDTQYF. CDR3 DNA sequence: TGTGCCAGCAGCCCCCGGGGAAAAGCGGGGGGCTTCACAGATACGCAGTATTTT.

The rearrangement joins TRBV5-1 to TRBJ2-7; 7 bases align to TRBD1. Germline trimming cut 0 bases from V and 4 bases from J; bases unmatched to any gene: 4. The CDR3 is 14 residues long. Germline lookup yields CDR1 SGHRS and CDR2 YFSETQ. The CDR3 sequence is CASSLGQGVYEQYF. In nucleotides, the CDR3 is TGCGCCAGCAGCTTGGGACAGGGTGTTTACGAGCAGTACTTC.